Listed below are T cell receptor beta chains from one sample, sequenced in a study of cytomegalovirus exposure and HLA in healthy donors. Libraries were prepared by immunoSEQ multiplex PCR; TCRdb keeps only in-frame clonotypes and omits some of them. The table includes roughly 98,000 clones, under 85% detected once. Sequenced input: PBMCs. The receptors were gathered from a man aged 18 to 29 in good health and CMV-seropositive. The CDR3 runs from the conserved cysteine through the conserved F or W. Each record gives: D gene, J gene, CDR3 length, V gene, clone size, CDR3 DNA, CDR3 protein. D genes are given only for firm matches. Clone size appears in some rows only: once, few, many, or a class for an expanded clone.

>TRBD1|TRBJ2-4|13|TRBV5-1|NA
TGCGCCAGCAGCGGGGGACAGGGAAACATTCAGTACTTC
CASSGGQGNIQYF
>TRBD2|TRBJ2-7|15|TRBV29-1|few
TGCAGCGTTGAGGGGGGTCTAGCGGGGGACTACGAGCAGTACTTC
CSVEGGLAGDYEQYF
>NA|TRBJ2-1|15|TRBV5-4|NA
TGTGCCAGCAGCTTGGGACAGAGCTCCTACAATGAGCAGTTCTTC
CASSLGQSSYNEQFF
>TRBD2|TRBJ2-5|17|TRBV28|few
TGTGCCAGCAGTTTAGGCCTCCTAGGAGGTAGCGGGGAGACCCAGTACTTC
CASSLGLLGGSGETQYF
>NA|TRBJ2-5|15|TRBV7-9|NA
TGTGCCAGCAGCTTAGCGCAGGGGCGGGGGGAGACCCAGTACTTC
CASSLAQGRGETQYF
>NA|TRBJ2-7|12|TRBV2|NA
TGTGCCAGCAGTGAATTAACCTACGAGCAGTACTTC
CASSELTYEQYF
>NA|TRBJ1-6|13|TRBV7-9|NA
TGTGCCAGCAGCTCAAACACGGGGTCACCCCTCCACTTT
CASSSNTGSPLHF
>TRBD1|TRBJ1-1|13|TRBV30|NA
TGTGCCTGGAGTGTACAGGGGGCCACTGAAGCTTTCTTT
CAWSVQGATEAFF
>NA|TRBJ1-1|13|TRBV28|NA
TGTGCCAGCAGTTTAGGCAGGGGCACTGAAGCTTTCTTT
CASSLGRGTEAFF
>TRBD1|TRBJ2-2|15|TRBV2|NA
TGTGCCAGCAGCAAAGAAGGACAGGTCACCGGGGAGCTGTTTTTT
CASSKEGQVTGELFF
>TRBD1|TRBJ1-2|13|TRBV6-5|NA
TGTGCCAGCATGAACAGGGGCTTTGCGGGCTACACCTTC
CASMNRGFAGYTF
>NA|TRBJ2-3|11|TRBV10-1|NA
TGCGCCAGCAGCCGCGGAGATACGCAGTATTTT
CASSRGDTQYF
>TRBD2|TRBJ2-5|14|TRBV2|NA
TGTGCCAGCAGTCTGCTAGCGGGGGAACAGACCCAGTACTTC
CASSLLAGEQTQYF
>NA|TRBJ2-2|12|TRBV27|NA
TGTGCCAGCAGTAGGACAGCCGGGGAGCTGTTTTTT
CASSRTAGELFF
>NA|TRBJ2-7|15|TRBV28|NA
TGTGCCAGCAATACCATAGGGGGGGCTGGCTACGAGCAGTACTTC
CASNTIGGAGYEQYF
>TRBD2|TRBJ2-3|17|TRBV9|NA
TGTGCCAGCAGGTCTAGCGGGGGCCTCTCCCCCACAGATACGCAGTATTTT
CASRSSGGLSPTDTQYF
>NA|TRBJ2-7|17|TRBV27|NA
TGTGCCAGCAGAGACGGCACCGGGACTCCCTCCGCCTACGAGCAGTACTTC
CASRDGTGTPSAYEQYF
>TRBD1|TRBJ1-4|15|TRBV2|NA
TGTGCCAGCATCGGACAGGGGTCAACTAATGAAAAACTGTTTTTT
CASIGQGSTNEKLFF
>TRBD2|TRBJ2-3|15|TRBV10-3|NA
TGTGCCATCAGGACTAGCGGGGGATCGACAGATACGCAGTATTTT
CAIRTSGGSTDTQYF
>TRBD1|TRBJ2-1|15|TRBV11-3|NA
TGTGCCAGCAGTCAAGACAGGGGTACTTACAATGAGCAGTTCTTC
CASSQDRGTYNEQFF
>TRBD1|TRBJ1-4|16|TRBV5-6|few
TGTGCCAGCAGCTGGCGGACAGGGGGGCTCCTAGAAAAACTGTTTTTT
CASSWRTGGLLEKLFF
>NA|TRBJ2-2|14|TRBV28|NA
TGTGCCAGCAGTTTGGTCCTGGCCACCGGGGAGCTGTTTTTT
CASSLVLATGELFF
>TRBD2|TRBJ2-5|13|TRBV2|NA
TGTGCCATCCTCCGGGGGGGCCGGGAGACCCAGTACTTC
CAILRGGRETQYF
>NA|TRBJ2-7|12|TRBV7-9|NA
TGTTCCAGCAGTCGCAGCTCCTACGAGCAGTACTTC
CSSSRSSYEQYF
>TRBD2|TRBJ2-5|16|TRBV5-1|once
TGCGCCAGCAGCTCGGGGGTAGCGGGGGGCCAAGAGACCCAGTACTTC
CASSSGVAGGQETQYF
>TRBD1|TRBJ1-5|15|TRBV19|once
TGTGCCAGTAACACCGGGACAGGTGGCAATCAGCCCCAGCATTTT
CASNTGTGGNQPQHF
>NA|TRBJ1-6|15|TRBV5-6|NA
TGTGCCAGCAGCGACTCCGGGACACCAAATTCACCCCTCCACTTT
CASSDSGTPNSPLHF
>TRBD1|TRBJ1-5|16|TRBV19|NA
TGTGCCAGTAGTCTCACCGGGACAGGGAGCAATCAGCCCCAGCATTTT
CASSLTGTGSNQPQHF
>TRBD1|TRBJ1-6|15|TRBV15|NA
TGTGCCACCAGCAGAGAGACAGGGGAGCTTTCACCCCTCCACTTT
CATSRETGELSPLHF
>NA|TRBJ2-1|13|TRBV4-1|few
TGCGCCAGCAGCCTCGGACAGCATAGTGAGCAGTTCTTC
CASSLGQHSEQFF
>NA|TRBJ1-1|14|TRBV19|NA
TGTGCCAGTAGTTGGACAGATATAGGGACTGAAGCTTTCTTT
CASSWTDIGTEAFF
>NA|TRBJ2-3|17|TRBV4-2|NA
TGTGCCAGCAGCCAAGATACCCCGGGGAGTTTCACAGATACGCAGTATTTT
CASSQDTPGSFTDTQYF
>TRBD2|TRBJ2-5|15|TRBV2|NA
TGTGCCAGCAGTGAAGTGCGGGGGGCCGGGGAGACCCAGTACTTC
CASSEVRGAGETQYF
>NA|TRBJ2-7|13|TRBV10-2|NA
TGCGCCAGCAGTGAGGGGGGCGGCCACGAGCAGTACTTC
CASSEGGGHEQYF
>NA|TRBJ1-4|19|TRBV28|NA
TGTGCCAGCAGTTTCGTTCCAGGCCGAAGCCCTGCAACTAATGAAAAACTGTTTTTT
CASSFVPGRSPATNEKLFF
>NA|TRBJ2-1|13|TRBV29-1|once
TGCAGCGTTGGATTGCTAGCCTCCAATGAGCAGTTCTTC
CSVGLLASNEQFF
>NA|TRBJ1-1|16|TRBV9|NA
TGTGCCAGCAGCGTAGACTGGCAGGGTGGGAACACTGAAGCTTTCTTT
CASSVDWQGGNTEAFF
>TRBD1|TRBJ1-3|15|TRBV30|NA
TGTGCCTGGAGTGTAGGGACAGGGCGTGGAAACACCATATATTTT
CAWSVGTGRGNTIYF
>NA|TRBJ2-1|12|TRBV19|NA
TGTGCCGAGGGGACACTCTACAATGAGCAGTTCTTC
CAEGTLYNEQFF
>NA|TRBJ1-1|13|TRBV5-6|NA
TGTGCCAGCAGCTTGTCGGTGAACACTGAAGCTTTCTTT
CASSLSVNTEAFF
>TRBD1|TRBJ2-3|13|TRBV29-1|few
TGCAGCGTGGACAGGAGAAGCACAGATACGCAGTATTTT
CSVDRRSTDTQYF
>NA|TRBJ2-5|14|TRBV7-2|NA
TGTGCCAGCAGCTTAGATGGCAGGCAAGAGACCCAGTACTTC
CASSLDGRQETQYF
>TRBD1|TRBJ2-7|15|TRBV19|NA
TGTGCCAGTAGTCCAGGGACAGTTAAGCCCTACGAGCAGTACTTC
CASSPGTVKPYEQYF
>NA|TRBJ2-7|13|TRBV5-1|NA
TGCGCCAGCAGCTTGTCTACCGTAGCCGAGCAGTACTTC
CASSLSTVAEQYF
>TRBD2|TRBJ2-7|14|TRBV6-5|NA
TGTGCCAGCAGTACTGGGGACTATGCCTACGAGCAGTACTTC
CASSTGDYAYEQYF
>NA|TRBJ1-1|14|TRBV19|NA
TGTGCCAGTAGTATAGATCCGGGGGGGACTGAAGCTTTCTTT
CASSIDPGGTEAFF
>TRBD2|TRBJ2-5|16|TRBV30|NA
TGTGCCTCCCAGGGGAGCCGGGGGGGGTTAGGAGAGACCCAGTACTTC
CASQGSRGGLGETQYF
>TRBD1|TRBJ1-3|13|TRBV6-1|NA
TGTGCCAGCAATTCGGGACAGGGAAACACCATATATTTT
CASNSGQGNTIYF
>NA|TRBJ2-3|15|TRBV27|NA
TGTGCCAGCAATAACCTCCGGGGGAGGACAGATACGCAGTATTTT
CASNNLRGRTDTQYF
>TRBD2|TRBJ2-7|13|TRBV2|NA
TGTGCCAGCACGGGACTAGCTTCCTACGAGCAGTACTTC
CASTGLASYEQYF
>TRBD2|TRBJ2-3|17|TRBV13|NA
TGTGCCAGCAGCTCCGACGGACTAGCGGGGACCACAGATACGCAGTATTTT
CASSSDGLAGTTDTQYF